This TCR beta chain was captured in a study of blood T cells in healthy people across ages (dated by TCRdb to the mid-2010s). For the study in its entirety: In model experiments, template switching captured about one uniquely barcoded TCR beta cDNA molecule for every two T cells. The donors were divided into four age groups: young (average around 15 years), middle-aged (roughly 42), aged (approximately 62) and long-lived (about 84). Donors of different ages were randomly distributed across sequencing lanes to avoid experimental bias. Using the same blood draw, the study looked at two additional independent replicas of 1 million unique cDNA reads for two donors, one aged 18 to 29 and the other aged 80 or older. Age-related changes in TCR beta repertoire diversity were measured in the study by deep sequencing normalized with unique cDNA molecular identifiers.

Points the paper makes about the study in general: Because donor CMV infection status was unknown, age-related changes in expanded clonotypes were potentially confounded. There was a strong correlation between observed TCR beta diversity and the percentage of naive T cells measured by flow cytometry. As age increased, observed TCR beta diversity per million T cells dropped in a roughly linear way, and a significant reduction was already evident by age roughly 36. Total diversity estimates from one million sequenced T cells were considered lower bounds and underestimates. Since profiling was done on bulk unsorted PBMCs, naive and antigen-experienced compartments could not be conclusively compared. Compared with the aged group, the long-lived group had more naive CD4+ T cells, fewer expanded clones and increased TCR diversity, suggesting age selection.

To prepare the library, 5' RACE was applied. The data were produced on an Illumina HiSeq 2500. The second PCR ran for about 6 to 12 cycles and used a J-beta primer mix along with a sample-barcoded 5' primer. A template-switch 5' adaptor carrying 12 random nucleotides introduced a unique molecular identifier onto each TCR beta cDNA molecule. Each sample yielded at least 2.5 million CDR3-containing paired-end reads. The Mint cDNA synthesis kit, primed by a TRBC-specific oligonucleotide, was used to synthesize first-strand cDNA from all RNA. Following uracil-DNA glycosylase treatment, a first 18-cycle PCR with universal primers M1SS and BC2_uni_R was performed on all cDNA. The paper's data handling went like this. For normalization, 1 million high-quality reads, each with a distinct molecular identifier, were randomly selected from each sample. Instead of being binned into consensus sequences, reads with shared molecular identifiers were discarded. MiTCR, set to a Q25 quality threshold and the strictest error-elimination algorithm, was used for CDR3 identification, clonotype clustering and error correction. Lower-bound total TCR beta diversity was estimated with a nonparametric unseen species model using Euler transformation. In-frame beta chains were kept once TCRdb had trimmed the public reads at Q25 with fastp and called clones with MiXCR. One record per CDR3 amino acid sequence lists the most common genes and DNA. The V and J calls were determined by TCRdb, not by the authors. For this sample there are hundreds of thousands of distinct CDR3 sequences; under 40% appear just once. The ten largest clones capture about an eighth of the sample.

Between the V and J ends, shortened by 8 bases and 3 bases respectively, the junction contains 10 bases. The CDR1 and CDR2 encoded by the germline V gene are MNHEY and SVGAGI. Inclusive of the bounding cysteine and phenylalanine, the CDR3 is 12 residues long. The entry retains the CDR3 DNA only, 36 bases that are in frame from base 1. The donors were 40 or so Caucasian individuals from Russia, aged 6 to 90 years, who were systemically healthy. Ten milliliters of peripheral blood were drawn from each donor into EDTA-treated Vacutainer tubes. Ficoll-Paque density-gradient centrifugation was used to isolate PBMCs, with at least 6 million obtained per sample. Trizol reagent was used to extract total RNA from the PBMCs, yielding at least 6 micrograms per sample. For every donor, flow cytometry on a PBMC aliquot measured the percentage of naive CD45RAhigh/CD27high T cells. As to this clonotype: The antigen it recognizes is unknown. Nothing much larger sits one base from this clone, and base qualities are not available.

The origin of this receptor is a young man in good health. Sequencing was done on a sample of blood. Here the chain combines TRBV6-5 and TRBJ2-5; TRBD2 might be the D gene, on 6 matching bases. The nucleotides are TGTGCCAGCCGACGGGGGAAAGAGACCCAGTACTTC. This is translated as CASRRGKETQYF.